Listed here are 25 T cell receptor beta chains from one sample, sequenced in a study of cytomegalovirus exposure and HLA in healthy donors. Sequencing used immunoSEQ multiplex PCR; TCRdb keeps in-frame clones, though not all of them. The sample lists roughly 77,000 clones; 85% to 95% were seen once. Material for sequencing was PBMCs. Receptors were obtained from a woman between 18 and 29 years old in good health and CMV-seronegative.

This chain connects TRBV5-4 to TRBJ2-2; possible D gene TRBD1, 5 bases. The V gene lost 4 bases and the J gene lost 8 bases, with 15 bases spanning the gap. Germline CDR1 SGHNT, CDR2 YYREEE (reference sequence). This CDR3 is 14 amino acids long. The CDR3 region has the DNA TGTGCCAGCAGCCCCGGACGGGCAGGGGGGGAGCTGTTTTTT. Translation: CASSPGRAGGELFF.

The chain is built from TRBV5-4 and TRBJ2-5; TRBD1 matches at 8 bases. With 4 bases clipped from V and 5 bases from J, the junction kept 10 bases outside the gene matches. Germline V lookup: CDR1 SGHNT, CDR2 YYREEE (reference sequence). This CDR3 is 15 amino acids long. CDR3 bases: TGTGCCAGCAGCGGACAAGGGAGACAGGGGGAGACCCAGTACTTC. This sequence encodes CASSGQGRQGETQYF. The full variable domain, completed using reference TRBV5-4 and TRBJ2-5, is ETGVTQSPTHLIKTRGQQVTLRCSSQSGHNTVSWYQQALGQGPQFIFQYYREEENGRGNFPPRFSGLQFPNYSSELNVNALELDDSALYLCASSGQGRQGETQYFGPGTRLLVL.

The gene calls are TRBV7-9 and TRBJ1-1; D is unresolved. Between the trimmed V and J ends, which lost 4 bases and 0 bases, there was a span of 6 bases. The CDR3 loop spans 13 amino acids. CDR1 and CDR2 from the germline V gene are SEHNR and FQNEAQ (reference sequence). CDR3 nucleotide sequence: TGTGCCAGCAGCTCCGAGATGAACACTGAAGCTTTCTTT. Protein product: CASSSEMNTEAFF.

This chain links TRBV4-3 with TRBJ1-1; D is possibly TRBD1 (5 bases). This CDR3 has 15 residues. V dropped 0 bases and J dropped 0 bases, with 8 bases sitting between them. Germline V lookup: CDR1 LGHNA, CDR2 YSLEER. For the CDR3, the DNA is TGCGCCAGCAGCCAAGACGGAGGGGTGAACACTGAAGCTTTCTTT. This sequence encodes CASSQDGGVNTEAFF.

This clone showed up just once. The chain joins TRBV7-2 to TRBJ2-7; D is possibly TRBD2 (6 bases). CDR1 is SGHTA and CDR2 is FQGNSA in the germline V gene. Deletions cut 4 bases from V and 0 bases from J, with 13 bases between. CDR3 length equals 15 residues. The CDR3 spells CASSSGDWSSYEQYF. The CDR3 DNA sequence: TGTGCCAGCAGCTCGGGGGACTGGAGCTCCTACGAGCAGTACTTC.

This clone has only one observation. This chain links TRBV28 with TRBJ1-2, with D perhaps TRBD1 (5 bases). This CDR3 spans 15 amino acids. Germline CDR1 is MDHEN and CDR2 is SYDVKM. V was clipped by 4 bases and J by 4 bases, with 16 bases between them. The CDR3 nucleotides read TGTGCCAGCAGTTCCGGACACGCCGGGGGCTATGGCTACACCTTC. As protein: CASSSGHAGGYGYTF.

This clone showed up just once. This chain links TRBV7-9 with TRBJ2-3; the match to TRBD2 covers 7 bases. The CDR3 sequence is 16 residues long. The V gene end was trimmed by 5 bases and the J gene end by 4 bases; junction bases not matched to a gene: 12. Looked up from germline, CDR1 is SEHNR and CDR2 is FQNEAQ (reference sequence). Written as DNA, the CDR3 is TGTGCCAGCAGCCCGCCTTTGGGACTAAAGGCAGATACGCAGTATTTT. This codes for CASSPPLGLKADTQYF.

The chain links TRBV30 to TRBJ2-7, with 14 bases lining up with TRBD2. Unmatched junction bases numbered 1, after V lost 3 bases and J lost 6 bases. From germline, CDR1 is GTSNPN and CDR2 SVGIG (reference sequence). The CDR3 consists of 13 residues. In DNA, the CDR3 is TGTGCCTGGAGGGGACTAGCGGGAGCCGAGCAGTACTTC. Amino acid sequence: CAWRGLAGAEQYF.

For this clone: An end of the junction differs from the germline gene, which may be a read error. The chain couples TRBV29-1 to TRBJ1-2; 9 bases are a match to TRBD1. The CDR3 covers 14 residues. Per the germline V gene, CDR1 is SQVTM and CDR2 is ANQGSEA. This CDR3 reads CSVVQQGAKYGYTF. The CDR3 DNA reads as TGCAGCGTCGTTCAACAGGGGGCTAAATATGGCTACACCTTC.

This clone came up a few times. The J gene is TRBJ1-3, the V gene TRBV6-1; D is unresolved. CDR3 length: 12 residues. Germline CDR1 MNHNS, CDR2 SASEGT. V lost 4 bases and J lost 4, with 5 bases in between. CDR3 bases: TGTGCCAGCAGTGTCGTCGGAAACACCATATATTTT. It translates to CASSVVGNTIYF.

The V and J genes are TRBV10-1 and TRBJ2-1, with D perhaps matching TRBD2 (7 bases). CDR1 and CDR2 (germline): WNHNN, SYGVQD (reference sequence). V was shortened by 3 bases and J by 9 bases, with 27 bases between the two germline ends. The length of the CDR3 is 18 residues. The DNA for the CDR3 is TGCGCCAGCAGTGACTCCGGACTCGGCGGGGGCCCGTTGCTTGAGCAGTTCTTC. Translating gives CASSDSGLGGGPLLEQFF.

The CDR3 DNA reads TGCAGTGCCAAGGGAGCAGATACGCAGTATTTT. Translation: CSAKGADTQYF. The chain employs TRBV20-1 and TRBJ2-3, with D possibly being TRBD2 (5 bases). Trimming pared 6 bases from V and 4 bases from J, leaving 8 bases between. The CDR3 consists of 11 residues. CDR1 and CDR2 from the germline V gene are DFQATT and SNEGSKA (reference sequence).

The CDR3 region has the DNA TGTGCCAGCAGCTTGCAGGGGATCGCTGGAAACACCATATATTTT. Its protein product is CASSLQGIAGNTIYF. The rearrangement uses TRBV5-4 and TRBJ1-3, with D perhaps matching TRBD1 (6 bases). Per germline, CDR1 SGHNT and CDR2 YYREEE (reference sequence). This CDR3 region has 15 residues. V lost 1 base and J lost 2, with 10 bases in between.

The V gene is TRBV7-7, the J gene TRBJ2-7; 13 nucleotides match TRBD2. This CDR3 contains 15 residues. Germline assignment: CDR1 SSHAT and CDR2 FNYEAQ (reference sequence). Unmatched junction bases numbered 6, after V lost 5 bases and J lost 5 bases. In DNA, the CDR3 is TGTGCCAGCAGCCTAGGGACTAGCGGGACGGACGAGCAGTACTTC. Translating gives CASSLGTSGTDEQYF.

J is TRBJ2-4 and V is TRBV4-3; weak D call: TRBD2 (6 bases). CDR3 length: 15 residues. The ends were cut back, 0 bases at V and 9 bases at J, with 15 bases in the middle. Germline CDR1 and CDR2: LGHNA and YSLEER. CDR3 loop: CASSQEAGYRGIQYF. The CDR3 region has the DNA TGCGCCAGCAGCCAAGAAGCGGGTTATAGGGGCATTCAGTACTTC.

This chain connects TRBV19 to TRBJ2-7; no reliable D call. The J call is in doubt because the DNA end fits TRBJ2-1 better. This CDR3 is 14 amino acids long. Germline V gene lookup returns CDR1 LNHDA and CDR2 SQIVND (reference sequence). The CDR3 DNA reads TGTGCCAGTAGTCAATGGGATCCCGGGAATGAGCAGTTCTTC. Translated: CASSQWDPGNEQFF.

The rearrangement joins TRBV10-3 to TRBJ2-7, with a possible D match to TRBD2 (5 bases). The CDR3 has 16 amino acids. V was cut by 0 bases and J by 0 bases, with 12 bases left in between. Germline V CDR1 and CDR2: ENHRY, SYGVKD. This chain's CDR3 is CAISESWRTHSYEQYF. The CDR3 DNA reads TGTGCCATCAGTGAGTCGTGGAGGACTCACTCCTACGAGCAGTACTTC.

V usage is TRBV6-1 and J usage is TRBJ1-4; 9 bases line up with TRBD1. The V gene's germline CDR1 is MNHNS and CDR2 SASEGT. Germline trimming cut 10 bases from V and 5 bases from J; bases unmatched to any gene: 5. CDR3 length equals 13 residues. The CDR3 here is CATETGGNEKLFF. CDR3 nucleotide sequence: TGTGCCACCGAGACAGGGGGGAATGAAAAACTGTTTTTT.

This clone has just one count. This chain connects TRBV6-5 to TRBJ2-7; TRBD1 matches 10 bases. V shed 4 bases and J 5 bases; nucleotides not matched to a gene: 5. CDR3 size: 14 residues. Looked up from germline, CDR1 is MNHEY and CDR2 is SVGAGI. The chain's CDR3 is CASSLGQGSHEQYF. CDR3 DNA: TGTGCCAGCAGTTTGGGACAGGGGTCCCACGAGCAGTACTTC.

The rearrangement joins TRBV11-2 to TRBJ2-2; D perhaps matches TRBD2 (6 bases). Trimming pared 3 bases from V and 5 bases from J, leaving 16 bases between. From germline, CDR1 is SGHAT and CDR2 FQNNGV. There are 16 residues in the CDR3. The CDR3 loop reads CASSFPFGGQTGELFF. The CDR3 DNA reads TGTGCCAGCAGCTTCCCCTTCGGAGGGCAAACCGGGGAGCTGTTTTTT. The entire variable domain, with the rest obtained from reference TRBV11-2 and TRBJ2-2, is as follows: EAGVAQSPRYKIIEKRQSVAFWCNPISGHATLYWYQQILGQGPKLLIQFQNNGVVDDSQLPKDRFSAERLKGVDSTLKIQPAKLEDSAVYLCASSFPFGGQTGELFFGEGSRLTVL.

The chain employs TRBV23-1 and TRBJ2-7; D unclear. TRBV23-1 is recorded as an ORF, its role being uncertain. V lost 5 bases and J lost 0, with 8 bases in between. This CDR3 has 13 amino acids. CDR3 in amino acids: CASSALSSYEQYF. CDR3 nucleotide sequence: TGCGCCAGCAGTGCTCTCAGCTCCTACGAGCAGTACTTC.

The CDR3 sequence is CASNPTGGWVETQYF. In DNA, the CDR3 is TGTGCCAGCAACCCGACAGGGGGCTGGGTGGAGACCCAGTACTTC. The chain recombines TRBV7-2 with TRBJ2-5; 10 bases are shared with TRBD1. Trimming cost V 7 bases and J 5 bases; bases outside gene matches: 10. CDR3 length: 15 amino acids. Germline loops: CDR1 SGHTA, CDR2 FQGNSA.

This chain joins TRBV6-5 and TRBJ2-7, with 7 bases aligning to TRBD1. Germline CDR1 and CDR2: MNHEY and SVGAGI. The V gene end was trimmed by 4 bases and the J gene end by 3 bases; junction bases not matched to a gene: 9. The CDR3 has 15 amino acids. As DNA, the CDR3 is TGTGCCAGCAGTTTCCAGACAGGGTGGGTCTACGAGCAGTACTTC. Its translation: CASSFQTGWVYEQYF.

The chain has TRBV7-9 and TRBJ1-1; 9 bases match TRBD1. Germline lookup yields CDR1 SEHNR and CDR2 FQNEAQ (reference sequence). The CDR3 has 16 residues. V shed 8 bases, J shed 1 base, and the junction held 11 bases outside the gene matches. In nucleotides, the CDR3 is TGTGCCAGCGGATATTCTCGGGGACAGGGGAACACTGAAGCTTTCTTT. Its translation is CASGYSRGQGNTEAFF.

The gene calls are TRBV29-1 and TRBJ2-7; TRBD1 aligns across 7 bases. Germline V gene data show CDR1 as SQVTM and CDR2 as ANQGSEA. Trimming at V came to 3 bases and at J to 2 bases, leaving 4 bases not matched to a gene. This CDR3 has 13 residues. CDR3 in amino acids: CSVERDSPYEQYF. CDR3 sequence (DNA): TGCAGCGTTGAGAGGGACAGTCCCTACGAGCAGTACTTC.